This T cell receptor (beta chain) comes out of a study of cytotoxic CD8 clonotypes in ibrutinib-treated CLL. Study details: By median roughly 65 months, about 12 had progressed and about 14 stayed remitted; responses had been 2 complete and roughly 25 partial. Overall study findings and caveats: Patients had baseline clonality above age-matched healthy donors, and this clonality moved with circulating CD8+ T-cell counts.

This CDR3 region has 17 residues. Germline trimming cut 2 bases from V and 6 bases from J; bases unmatched to any gene: 12. Germline CDR1 is SGHAT and CDR2 is FQDESV (reference sequence). The count of this clone is one. Its antigen is not identified. Targeted sequencing depth ranged from 1 in 200,000 to 1 in 1 million T cells. The protocol was immunoSEQ multiplex PCR, while the TCRdb copy is restricted to in-frame clones and leaves out a portion. The data contain some 170,000 clones, over 75% of them singletons. Sequences were derived from PBMCs, sampled at disease progression, from a patient treated with ibrutinib. The V gene is TRBV11-1, the J gene TRBJ2-7; 11 nucleotides line up with TRBD1. This clonotype was obtained from a human donor with chronic lymphocytic leukemia. The CDR3 DNA reads as TGTGCCAGCAGCTTATCACGGGACAGGGGGTATCTTCGCGAGCAGTACTTC. Amino acids: CASSLSRDRGYLREQYF.